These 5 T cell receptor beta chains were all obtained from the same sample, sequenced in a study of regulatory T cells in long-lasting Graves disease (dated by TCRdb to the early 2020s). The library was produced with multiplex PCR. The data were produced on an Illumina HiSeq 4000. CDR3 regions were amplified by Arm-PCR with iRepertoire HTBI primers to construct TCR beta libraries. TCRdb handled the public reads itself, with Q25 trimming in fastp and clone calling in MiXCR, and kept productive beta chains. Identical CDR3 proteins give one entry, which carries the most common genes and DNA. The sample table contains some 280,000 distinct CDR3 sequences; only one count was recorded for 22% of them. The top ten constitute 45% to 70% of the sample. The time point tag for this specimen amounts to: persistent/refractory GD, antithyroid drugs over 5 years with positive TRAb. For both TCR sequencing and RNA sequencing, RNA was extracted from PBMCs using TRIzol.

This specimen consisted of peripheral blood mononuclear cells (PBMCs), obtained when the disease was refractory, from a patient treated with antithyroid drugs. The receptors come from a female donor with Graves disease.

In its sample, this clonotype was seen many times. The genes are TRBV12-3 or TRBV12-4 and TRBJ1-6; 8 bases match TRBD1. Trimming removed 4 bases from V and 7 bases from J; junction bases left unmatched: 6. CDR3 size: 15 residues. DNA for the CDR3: TGTGCCAGCAGTTCTACTACAGGGGGAAATTCACCCCTCCACTTT. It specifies CASSSTTGGNSPLHF.

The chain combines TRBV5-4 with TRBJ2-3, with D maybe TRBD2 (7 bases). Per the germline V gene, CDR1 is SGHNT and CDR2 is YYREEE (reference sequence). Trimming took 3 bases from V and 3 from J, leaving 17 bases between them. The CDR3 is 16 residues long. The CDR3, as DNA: TGTGCCAGCAGCTGGGCCCGGGGGGCTGAAACAGATACGCAGTATTTT. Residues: CASSWARGAETDTQYF.

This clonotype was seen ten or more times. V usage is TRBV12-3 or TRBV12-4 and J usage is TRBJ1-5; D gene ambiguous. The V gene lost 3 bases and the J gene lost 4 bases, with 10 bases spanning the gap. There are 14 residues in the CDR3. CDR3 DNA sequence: TGTGCCAGCAGTTTTGGGCTGGGGAATCAGCCCCAGCATTTT. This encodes CASSFGLGNQPQHF.

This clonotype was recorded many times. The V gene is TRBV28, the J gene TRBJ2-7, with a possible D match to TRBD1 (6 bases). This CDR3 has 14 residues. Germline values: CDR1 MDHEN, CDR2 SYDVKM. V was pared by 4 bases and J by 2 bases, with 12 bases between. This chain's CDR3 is CASSSDRTPYEQYF. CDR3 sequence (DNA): TGTGCCAGCAGTTCCGACAGGACCCCCTACGAGCAGTACTTC.

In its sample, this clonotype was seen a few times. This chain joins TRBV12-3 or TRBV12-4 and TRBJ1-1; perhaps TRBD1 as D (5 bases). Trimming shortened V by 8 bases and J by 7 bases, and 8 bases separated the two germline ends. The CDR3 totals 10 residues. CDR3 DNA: TGTGCCAGCGGGGGTGGTGAAGCTTTCTTT. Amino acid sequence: CASGGGEAFF.